This T cell receptor beta chain was sequenced for a study of cytomegalovirus exposure and HLA in healthy donors. Study results and caveats: Per a prior analysis, the majority of TCR beta V segments were productive roughly 90% or roughly 30% of the time. Trimming of TCR beta V- and J-genes showed a link, identified in a later analysis, to a missense DCLRE1C variant.

The donors were healthy bone marrow donors. Despite likely unrecorded immune exposures, the donors were nominally healthy at the time of sampling. In the case of this clone: The antigen is undetermined.

Germline V gene lookup returns CDR1 LNHDA and CDR2 SQIVND (reference sequence). Trimming left V 4 bases short and J 1 base short, with 7 bases between. CDR3 size: 13 residues. The PCR used 60 Vbeta and 13 Jbeta primers. Profiled with immunoSEQ multiplex PCR; TCRdb holds only in-frame clones, not every one. The sample lists 240,000 or so clones; 82% were seen once. The sample comprised PBMCs. V is TRBV19 and J is TRBJ1-1, with unresolved D. This receptor was obtained from a middle-aged woman in good health and CMV-seropositive. CDR3 sequence (DNA): TGTGCCAGTAGTACAGTAAGGAACACTGAAGCTTTCTTT. Its translation is CASSTVRNTEAFF.